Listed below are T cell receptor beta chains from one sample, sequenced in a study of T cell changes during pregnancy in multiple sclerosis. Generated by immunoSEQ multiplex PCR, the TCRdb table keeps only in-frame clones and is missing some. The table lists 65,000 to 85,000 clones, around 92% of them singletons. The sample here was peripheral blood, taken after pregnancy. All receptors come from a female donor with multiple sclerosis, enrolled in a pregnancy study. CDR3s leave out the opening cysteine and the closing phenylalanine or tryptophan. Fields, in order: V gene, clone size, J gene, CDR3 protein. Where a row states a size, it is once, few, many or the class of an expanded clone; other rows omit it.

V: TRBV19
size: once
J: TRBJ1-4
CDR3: ASTPHGGQRYNEKLF

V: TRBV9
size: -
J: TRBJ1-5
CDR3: ASSVNRGRTNQPQH

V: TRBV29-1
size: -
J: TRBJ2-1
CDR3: SASPTGSYGNEQF

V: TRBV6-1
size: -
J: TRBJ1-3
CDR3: ASSEIPQWSGNTIY

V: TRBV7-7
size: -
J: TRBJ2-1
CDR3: ASSLGGRLGGEQF

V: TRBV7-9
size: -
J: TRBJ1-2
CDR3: ASIPAEAANYGYT

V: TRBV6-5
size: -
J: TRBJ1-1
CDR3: ASSYSLGGGEAF

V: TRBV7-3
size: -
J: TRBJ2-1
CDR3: ASSLGPAQGSNEQF

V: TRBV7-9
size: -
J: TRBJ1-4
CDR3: ASSLDQGWTNEKLF

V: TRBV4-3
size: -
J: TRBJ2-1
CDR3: ASSQGWGGTSGRVEQF

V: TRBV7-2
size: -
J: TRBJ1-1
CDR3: ASSLQGHTEAF

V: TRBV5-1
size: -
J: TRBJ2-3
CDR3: ASSIDRAEDTQY

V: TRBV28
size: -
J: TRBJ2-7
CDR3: ASEWDRNYEQY

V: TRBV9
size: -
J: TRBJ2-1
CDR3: ASSALGLAGANEQF

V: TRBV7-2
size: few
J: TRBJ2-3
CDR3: ASSPARLASTDTQY

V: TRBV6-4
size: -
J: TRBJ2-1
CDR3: ASSAGTSDNNEQF

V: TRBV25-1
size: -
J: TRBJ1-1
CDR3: ASRSWTATEAF

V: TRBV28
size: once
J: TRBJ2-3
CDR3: ASSRTITSDTQY

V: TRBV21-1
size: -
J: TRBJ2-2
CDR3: ASSKAPGDGELF

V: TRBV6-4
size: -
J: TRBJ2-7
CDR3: ASSETSGSSYEQY

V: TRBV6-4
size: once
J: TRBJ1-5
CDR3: ASSPVDQPQH

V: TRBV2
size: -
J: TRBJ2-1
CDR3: ASSDGTSGNNEQF

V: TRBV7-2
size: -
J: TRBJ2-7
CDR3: ASSLDGTGAYEQY

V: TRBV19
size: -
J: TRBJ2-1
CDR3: ASSRDRGHEQF

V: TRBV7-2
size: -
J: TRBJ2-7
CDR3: ASSFRDRDREQY

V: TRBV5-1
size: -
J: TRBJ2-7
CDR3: ASSSGTVDEQY

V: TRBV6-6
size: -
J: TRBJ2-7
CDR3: ASSPGGYEQY